Listed below are T cell receptor beta chains from one sample, sequenced in a study of human T cells and chemical hapten exposure. TCRdb re-analysed the RACE reads in MiXCR, keeping a single row per CDR3 protein. The table shows just under 40,000 distinct CDR3 sequences, with approximately 12% occurring only once. Material: whole blood, obtained in connection with sensitization to the hapten diphenylcyclopropenone (DPC). These receptors were collected from a woman between 40 and 55 years old with alopecia areata. Some clones in this sample may be carry-over from other donors' samples. CDR3s leave out the opening cysteine and the closing phenylalanine or tryptophan. The D gene is left open where the match is weak.

TRBJ2-6	-	TRBV5-1	ASSPPLSGANVLT
TRBJ2-2	-	TRBV11-2	ASSYQGSTTGELF
TRBJ2-4	-	TRBV18	ASSPPRGKNIQY
TRBJ1-4	-	TRBV6-5	ASSYGGGATNEKLF
TRBJ2-3	TRBD2	TRBV20-1	SASPGGAADTQY
TRBJ2-7	-	TRBV10-3	AIGNEQY
TRBJ2-7	-	TRBV28	ASSSSGTREQY
TRBJ2-5	TRBD1	TRBV27	ASTPRQGETQY
TRBJ2-1	-	TRBV11-2	ASSRTRTPPGNEQF
TRBJ1-1	TRBD1	TRBV28	ASNPGGGQGNTEAF
TRBJ2-3	TRBD2	TRBV10-3	AISEGSGGTTDTQY
TRBJ1-5	-	TRBV3-1	ASSQGGWQYSNQPQH
TRBJ2-1	-	TRBV10-2	ASSNVISSYNEQF
TRBJ1-6	TRBD1	TRBV15	ATSSLGQGSPLH
TRBJ2-3	TRBD2	TRBV27	ASSLAGGTDTQY
TRBJ2-5	-	TRBV18	ASSGRRQIYQETQY
TRBJ2-7	-	TRBV9	ASGVDNGAVYEQY
TRBJ1-5	-	TRBV27	ASSLGKGNQPQH
TRBJ1-6	-	TRBV12-3/TRBV12-4	ASSLTGGSPLH
TRBJ2-1	TRBD2	TRBV29-1	SVDGGGGANEQF
TRBJ2-2	TRBD2	TRBV10-3	AISEHNLPRLAGGFAGELF
TRBJ2-4	-	TRBV28	ASSVESLAKNIQY
TRBJ2-1	-	TRBV20-1	SARAGFNNEQF
TRBJ2-7	TRBD2	TRBV20-1	SAISRKSGRGEQY
TRBJ2-3	-	TRBV3-1	ASSQMSADTQY
TRBJ2-7	TRBD1	TRBV29-1	SGGTGQDEQY
TRBJ2-7	-	TRBV9	ASSQSGYHEQY
TRBJ2-5	TRBD2	TRBV7-3	ASSRLAGTQETQY
TRBJ2-5	-	TRBV21-1	ASSKASKLKETQY
TRBJ1-1	-	TRBV5-1	ASSPEVRGFSEAF
TRBJ1-5	TRBD1	TRBV5-6	ASSLGGQGGQPQH
TRBJ2-7	TRBD1	TRBV14	ASSQMGQGARPYEQY
TRBJ1-3	-	TRBV5-4	ASSLGTTGLHSGNTIY
TRBJ2-1	-	TRBV5-1	ASSLAPGAVGEQF
TRBJ2-7	-	TRBV2	ASRRSESSYEQY
TRBJ2-1	TRBD2	TRBV7-2	ASSLAPAGPYNEQF
TRBJ2-1	TRBD2	TRBV25-1	ASSGLANEQF
TRBJ2-2	TRBD1	TRBV7-7	ASSPSGGTGELF
TRBJ2-5	TRBD1	TRBV11-2	ASSLVGGQGTQY
TRBJ2-2	TRBD2	TRBV14	ASSEVTSGRFTGELF
TRBJ2-7	-	TRBV28	ASSPPVGEQY
TRBJ2-7	TRBD2	TRBV30	AWSLQREGREQY
TRBJ2-4	-	TRBV4-2	ASSQEVMEGKNIQY
TRBJ2-7	TRBD2	TRBV20-1	SAREASGRALYEQY
TRBJ2-6	-	TRBV28	ASRDRRSSGANVLT
TRBJ2-3	-	TRBV5-1	ASSLAPGEDTQY
TRBJ2-7	-	TRBV7-2	ASRQGTSYEQY
TRBJ1-2	TRBD1	TRBV29-1	SVSDRSGGYT
TRBJ1-2	-	TRBV5-1	ASSWRGSEGYT
TRBJ2-7	TRBD1	TRBV10-3	AISEPSGTAYEQY
TRBJ2-7	-	TRBV9	ASSEGVNYEQY
TRBJ2-7	-	TRBV5-1	ASSLGDKALRKQY
TRBJ2-3	-	TRBV5-1	ASSFMSADTQY
TRBJ2-2	-	TRBV29-1	SGYWTDGARELF
TRBJ1-4	-	TRBV9	ASSGGDREKLF
TRBJ2-5	TRBD2	TRBV11-2	ASSLRTGLAGQETQY
TRBJ2-3	-	TRBV27	ASSLYGGGTMNTQY
TRBJ2-3	TRBD1	TRBV7-9	ASSPRTGSTPKSTQY